These 20 T cell receptor beta chains were sequenced from one sample in a study of T cell repertoires and HLA-DP antigens. These TCRs' antigens remain unknown. Clones were sequenced by immunoSEQ multiplex PCR, and TCRdb holds only the in-frame ones, with some missing. Among fewer than 95,000 clones listed, roughly nine tenths were seen once. The sequencing input was CD4+ T cells from PBMCs. Receptors originate from a man between 50 and 59 years old in good health and CMV-seronegative.

The V and J genes are TRBV5-1 and TRBJ2-7, with D possibly called TRBD1 or TRBD2 (5 bases each). V was clipped by 3 bases and J by 2 bases, with 21 bases between them. The CDR3 is 17 residues long. CDR1 and CDR2 (germline): SGHRS, YFSETQ. The CDR3 DNA sequence: TGCGCCAGCAGCTCCAAGGAGTGGGACCTAGCAACCTACGAGCAGTACTTC. Residues: CASSSKEWDLATYEQYF.

The chain carries TRBV6-5 and TRBJ2-7; TRBD1 might be the D (6 bases). Germline V gene sequence: CDR1 MNHEY, CDR2 SVGAGI. CDR3 size: 12 residues. The V and J ends lost 7 bases and 1 base respectively, with 8 bases between them. CDR3 bases: TGTGCCAGCATAGGGGGATCCTACGAGCAGTACTTC. Amino acids: CASIGGSYEQYF.

The chain has TRBV6-6 and TRBJ2-3; D is undetermined. V lost 0 bases to trimming and J lost 2 bases, with 9 bases between them. The CDR3 runs to 15 residues. Germline CDR1 and CDR2: MNHNY and SVGAGI (reference sequence). This chain's CDR3 is CASSYSGSSTDTQYF. Written as DNA, the CDR3 is TGTGCCAGCAGTTACTCAGGGTCTTCCACAGATACGCAGTATTTT.

The chain couples TRBV7-9 to TRBJ1-1; 9 nucleotides match TRBD1. With V trimmed by 4 bases and J by 6 bases, 9 bases remained unmatched. Germline assignment: CDR1 SEHNR and CDR2 FQNEAQ (reference sequence). The CDR3 is 15 amino acids. The CDR3 region is CASSYTGTGLAEAFF. CDR3 coding DNA: TGTGCCAGCAGCTACACCGGGACAGGGCTGGCTGAAGCTTTCTTT.

The chain uses TRBV7-2 and TRBJ2-1; TRBD2 might be the D (6 bases). The germline V gene has CDR1 SGHTA and CDR2 FQGNSA. The V end was cut by 0 bases, the J end by 0 bases, with 9 bases between. The CDR3 sequence is 16 residues long. For the CDR3, the DNA is TGTGCCAGCAGCTTAGCGAAGACTAGCTCCTACAATGAGCAGTTCTTC. It encodes CASSLAKTSSYNEQFF. The whole variable domain, remainder taken from reference TRBV7-2 and TRBJ2-1, is GAGVSQSPSNKVTEKGKDVELRCDPISGHTALYWYRQSLGQGLEFLIYFQGNSAPDKSGLPSDRFSAERTGGSVSTLTIQRTQQEDSAVYLCASSLAKTSSYNEQFFGPGTRLTVL.

V usage is TRBV5-5 and J usage is TRBJ2-3; weak D call: TRBD2 (6 bases). With 2 bases removed from V and 0 bases from J, the gap between germline ends came to 7 bases. The CDR3 is 14 amino acids. CDR1 and CDR2 from the germline V gene are SGHKS and YYEKEE (reference sequence). CDR3 in amino acids: CASSFGTSTDTQYF. Written as DNA, the CDR3 is TGTGCCAGCAGCTTTGGGACTAGCACAGATACGCAGTATTTT.

The chain couples TRBV6-4 to TRBJ1-5; the D gene is possibly TRBD1 (6 bases). Per the germline V gene, CDR1 is MRHNA and CDR2 is SNTAGT. The CDR3 totals 13 residues. V dropped 4 bases and J dropped 5 bases, with 9 bases sitting between them. This chain's CDR3 is CASSAGDDQPQHF. The CDR3 DNA sequence: TGTGCCAGCAGTGCAGGGGACGATCAGCCCCAGCATTTT.

This CDR3 is CGGNQPQHF. For the CDR3, the DNA is TGTGGGGGGAATCAGCCCCAGCATTTT. The rearrangement joins TRBV7-7 to TRBJ1-5, with D possibly being TRBD1 (5 bases). There are 9 residues in the CDR3. Germline-derived CDR1 and CDR2 are SSHAT and FNYEAQ (reference sequence).

In this sample, this clone turned up a few times. This sequence joins TRBV5-1 and TRBJ2-5; D not resolved. V was cut by 2 bases and J by 1 base, with 0 bases left in between. Germline V gene lookup returns CDR1 SGHRS and CDR2 YFSETQ. This CDR3 is 11 amino acids long. CDR3 sequence (DNA): TGCGCCAGCAGCTTCCAAGAGACCCAGTACTTC. It codes for CASSFQETQYF. Full variable domain (missing parts from reference TRBV5-1 and TRBJ2-5): KAGVTQTPRYLIKTRGQQVTLSCSPISGHRSVSWYQQTPGQGLQFLFEYFSETQRNKGNFPGRFSGRQFSNSRSEMNVSTLELGDSALYLCASSFQETQYFGPGTRLLVL.

V is TRBV6-5 and J is TRBJ2-1; D not resolved. The CDR3 sequence is 13 residues long. V lost 6 bases to trimming and J lost 8 bases, with 14 bases between them. Germline V gene data show CDR1 as MNHEY and CDR2 as SVGAGI. Written as DNA, the CDR3 is TGTGCCAGCAGAACCGGGCTAAGCGATGAGCAGTTCTTC. As protein: CASRTGLSDEQFF.

The rearrangement uses TRBV14 and TRBJ2-1; D uncertain. Germline values: CDR1 SGHDN, CDR2 FVKESK. The CDR3 consists of 13 residues. Trimming removed 0 bases from V and 5 bases from J, with 5 bases in between. For the CDR3, the DNA is TGTGCCAGCAGCCAAGATCGGGACAATGAGCAGTTCTTC. This gives the protein CASSQDRDNEQFF.

J is TRBJ1-5 and V is TRBV7-8; TRBD1 matches 7 bases. Germline CDR1 is SGHVS and CDR2 is FQNEAQ. The CDR3 is 15 amino acids. V lost 5 bases and J lost 4; bases outside the gene matches: 8. This chain's CDR3 is CASSPAGRGNQPQHF. CDR3 sequence (DNA): TGTGCCAGCAGCCCCGCGGGCAGGGGGAATCAGCCCCAGCATTTT.

Turning to this clone: The junction departs from germline at one end; a sequencing error may be responsible. This chain joins TRBV7-3 and TRBJ2-6; D is unresolved. Germline lookup yields CDR1 SGHTA and CDR2 FQGTGA. This CDR3 comprises 11 residues. The CDR3 nucleotides are TGTGCCAGCAGCCAGGCCAACGCCCTGACTTTC. It codes for CASSQANALTF. The whole variable domain, remainder taken from reference TRBV7-3 and TRBJ2-6, is GAGVSQTPSNKVTEKGKYVELRCDPISGHTALYWYRQSLGQGPEFLIYFQGTGAADDSGLPNDRFFAVRPEGSVSTLKIQRTERGDSAVYLCASSQANALTFGAGSRLTVL.

This clone occurred a few times. The chain carries TRBV7-8 and TRBJ2-7, with D uncertain. This CDR3 is 13 amino acids long. Per germline, CDR1 SGHVS and CDR2 FQNEAQ. V dropped 2 bases and J dropped 3 bases, with 8 bases sitting between them. For the CDR3, the DNA is TGTGCCAGCAGCTTAACCGTCTTCTACGAGCAGTACTTC. Translated, it gives CASSLTVFYEQYF.

This chain links TRBV28 with TRBJ2-7, with D unclear. Germline V gene data show CDR1 as MDHEN and CDR2 as SYDVKM. Trimming took off 5 bases at V and 2 bases at J, with 7 bases between the two ends. The CDR3 contains 12 residues. The CDR3 loop reads CASSKIPYEQYF. CDR3 in DNA: TGTGCCAGCAGTAAGATTCCCTACGAGCAGTACTTC.

CDR3 sequence (DNA): TGTGCCAGCAGCTTTCGACTAGCGGGGGGTTCTCAGGGAGAGACCCAGTACTTC. Its protein is CASSFRLAGGSQGETQYF. The chain links TRBV7-8 to TRBJ2-5; 13 bases match TRBD2. From germline, CDR1 is SGHVS and CDR2 FQNEAQ. Trimming cost V 3 bases and J 4 bases; bases outside gene matches: 11. The CDR3 is made up of 18 amino acids.

The chain couples TRBV7-9 to TRBJ2-1; no clear D. The CDR3 has 13 amino acids. Trimming took 4 bases from V and 5 from J, leaving 9 bases between them. CDR1 SEHNR and CDR2 FQNEAQ come from the germline V gene (reference sequence). As DNA, the CDR3 is TGTGCCAGCAGCTCCCCTTGGGACAATGAGCAGTTCTTC. Its protein product is CASSSPWDNEQFF. The full variable domain, in which reference TRBV7-9 and TRBJ2-1 provide the parts outside the CDR3, is DTGVSQNPRHKITKRGQNVTFRCDPISEHNRLYWYRQTLGQGPEFLTYFQNEAQLEKSRLLSDRFSAERPKGSFSTLEIQRTEQGDSAMYLCASSSPWDNEQFFGPGTRLTVL.

V gene TRBV4-3 combines with J gene TRBJ2-4; TRBD2 is a possible D gene (6 bases). Germline CDR1 and CDR2: LGHNA and YSLEER. V lost 4 bases, J lost 3 bases, and 19 bases lay in between. The CDR3 has 17 residues. This CDR3 reads CASSPGGGGSGKNIQYF. In DNA, the CDR3 is TGCGCCAGCAGCCCTGGGGGAGGAGGTAGTGGCAAAAACATTCAGTACTTC.

The rearrangement uses TRBV21-1 and TRBJ2-7; TRBD2, the D gene given by the table, was not confirmed from the DNA. TRBV21-1 corresponds to a pseudogene. The CDR3 has 15 residues. Written as DNA, the CDR3 is TGTGCCAGCAGCAGCGGGACTTCGGGCCCCTACGAGCAGTACTTC. It specifies CASSSGTSGPYEQYF.

A few counts support this clone. The V call is TRBV6-5, the J call TRBJ2-5; the match to TRBD1 covers 7 bases. Germline assignment: CDR1 MNHEY and CDR2 SVGAGI. The CDR3 is 13 amino acids. The trim removed 6 bases at V and 3 bases at J, leaving 4 bases unmatched. The CDR3: CASSLGTEETQYF. DNA of the CDR3: TGTGCCAGCAGCCTAGGGACAGAAGAGACCCAGTACTTC.